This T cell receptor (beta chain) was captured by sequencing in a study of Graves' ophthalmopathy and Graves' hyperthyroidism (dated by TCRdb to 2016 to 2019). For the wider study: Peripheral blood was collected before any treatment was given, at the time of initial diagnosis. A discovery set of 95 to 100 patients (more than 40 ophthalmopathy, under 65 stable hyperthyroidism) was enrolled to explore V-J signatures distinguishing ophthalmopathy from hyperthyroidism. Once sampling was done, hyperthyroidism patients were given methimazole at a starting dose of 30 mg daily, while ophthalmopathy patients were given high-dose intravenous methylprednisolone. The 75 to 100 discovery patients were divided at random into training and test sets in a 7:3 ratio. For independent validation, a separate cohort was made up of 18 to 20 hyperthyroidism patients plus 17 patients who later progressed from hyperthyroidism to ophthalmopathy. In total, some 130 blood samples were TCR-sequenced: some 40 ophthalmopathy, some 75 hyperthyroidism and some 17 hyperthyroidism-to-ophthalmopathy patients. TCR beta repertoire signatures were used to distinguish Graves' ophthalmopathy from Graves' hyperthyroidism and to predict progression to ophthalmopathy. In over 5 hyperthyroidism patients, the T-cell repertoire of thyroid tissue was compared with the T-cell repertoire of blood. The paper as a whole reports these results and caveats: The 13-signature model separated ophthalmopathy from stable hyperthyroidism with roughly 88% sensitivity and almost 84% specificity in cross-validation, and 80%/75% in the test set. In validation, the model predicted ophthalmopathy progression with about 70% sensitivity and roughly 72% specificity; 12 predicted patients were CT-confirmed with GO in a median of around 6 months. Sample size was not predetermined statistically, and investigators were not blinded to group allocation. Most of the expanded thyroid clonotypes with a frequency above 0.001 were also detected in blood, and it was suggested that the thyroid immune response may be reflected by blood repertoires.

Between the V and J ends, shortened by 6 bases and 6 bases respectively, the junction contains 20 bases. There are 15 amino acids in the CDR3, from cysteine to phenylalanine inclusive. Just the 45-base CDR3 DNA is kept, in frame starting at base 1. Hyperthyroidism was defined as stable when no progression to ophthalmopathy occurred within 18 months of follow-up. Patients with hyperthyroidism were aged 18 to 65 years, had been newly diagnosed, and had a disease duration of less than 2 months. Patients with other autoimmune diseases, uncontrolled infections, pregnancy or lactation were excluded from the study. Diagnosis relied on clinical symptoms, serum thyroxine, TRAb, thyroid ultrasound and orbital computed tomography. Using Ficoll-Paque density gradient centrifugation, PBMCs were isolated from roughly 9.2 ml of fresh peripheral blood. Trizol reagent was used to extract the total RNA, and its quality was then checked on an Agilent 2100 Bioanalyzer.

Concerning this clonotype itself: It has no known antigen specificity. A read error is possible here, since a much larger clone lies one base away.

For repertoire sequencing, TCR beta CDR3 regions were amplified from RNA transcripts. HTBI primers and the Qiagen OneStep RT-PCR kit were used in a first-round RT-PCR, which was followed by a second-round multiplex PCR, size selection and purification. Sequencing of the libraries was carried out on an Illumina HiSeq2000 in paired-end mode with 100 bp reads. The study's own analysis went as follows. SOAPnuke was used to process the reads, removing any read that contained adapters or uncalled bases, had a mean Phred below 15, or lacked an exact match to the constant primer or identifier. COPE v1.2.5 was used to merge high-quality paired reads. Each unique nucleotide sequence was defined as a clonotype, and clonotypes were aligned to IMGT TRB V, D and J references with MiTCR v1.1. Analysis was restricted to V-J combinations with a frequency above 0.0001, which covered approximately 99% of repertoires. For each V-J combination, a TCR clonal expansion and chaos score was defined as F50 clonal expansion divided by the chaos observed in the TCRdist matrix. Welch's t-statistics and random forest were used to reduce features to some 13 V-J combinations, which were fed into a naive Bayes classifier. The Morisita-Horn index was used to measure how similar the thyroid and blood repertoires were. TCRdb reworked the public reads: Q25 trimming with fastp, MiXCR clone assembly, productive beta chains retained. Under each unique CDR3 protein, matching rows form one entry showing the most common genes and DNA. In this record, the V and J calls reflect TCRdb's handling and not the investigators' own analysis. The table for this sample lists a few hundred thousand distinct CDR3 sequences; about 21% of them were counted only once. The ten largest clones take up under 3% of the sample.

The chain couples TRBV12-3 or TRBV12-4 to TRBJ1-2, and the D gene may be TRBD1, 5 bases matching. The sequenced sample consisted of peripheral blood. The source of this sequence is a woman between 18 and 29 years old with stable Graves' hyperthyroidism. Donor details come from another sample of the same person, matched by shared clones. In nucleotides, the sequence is TGTGCCAGCAGCCAACAGAGACAGAGTTTTAATGGCTACACCTTC. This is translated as CASSQQRQSFNGYTF.